This TCR beta chain was obtained from a study of graft-versus-host responses after intestinal transplantation. Study as a whole: Anti-thymocyte globulin induction was given to all recipients, followed by tacrolimus and steroids for around 3 years. Study results and caveats: When patients had graft-donor T cell macrochimerism, their allografts held high graft-versus-host to host-versus-graft clonal ratios.

Profiling relied on immunoSEQ multiplex PCR, and the TCRdb table lists in-frame clones only, not all of them. The profile shows 12,000 to 15,000 clones, around 94% of them singletons. Germline V gene data show CDR1 as SGHAT and CDR2 as FQNNGV. Trimming took 0 bases from V and 6 from J, leaving 15 bases between them. The CDR3 is made up of 16 amino acids. Concerning this clone itself: The antigen is unknown.

The material sequenced was PBMCs, taken 9 days after transplant. This chain uses TRBV11-2 with TRBJ2-1; the D gene is possibly TRBD2 (6 bases). This TCR derives from a human patient who received an intestinal transplant, so some T cells may come from the graft donor. This CDR3 reads CASSLDVGGVANEQFF. CDR3 DNA: TGTGCCAGCAGCTTAGACGTCGGGGGAGTAGCCAATGAGCAGTTCTTC.